This T cell receptor beta chain was observed in a study of blood T cell repertoires in COVID-19. Study in general: PBMCs, B-cell-depleted T cells, or T cells provided the cDNA or gDNA that made up the material.

In the original workflow: Reference gene primers were amplified, and this amplification served to estimate nucleated cell counts. Clones were read by immunoSEQ multiplex PCR, and TCRdb kept only the in-frame ones, dropping some. Clone size and V and J calls were adopted from that table, with D and trimming inferred from the DNA. The sample carries almost 250,000 clones, more than 70% recorded once. It was during active infection that Seattle patients were enrolled and then longitudinally followed. The material sequenced was peripheral blood. This clonotype originated in a woman of 80 years or more with COVID-19, enrolled during active disease.

This chain's CDR3 is CASSLLARGQSEAFF. For the CDR3, the DNA is TGTGCCAGCAGCTTATTGGCAAGGGGCCAATCTGAAGCTTTCTTT. This chain joins TRBV7-2 and TRBJ1-1; D perhaps matches TRBD1 (5 bases). This CDR3 region has 15 residues. V was cut by 2 bases and J by 6 bases, with 16 bases left in between. The V gene's germline CDR1 is SGHTA and CDR2 FQGNSA.